This T cell receptor (beta chain) was identified in a study of T cells in narcolepsy. CDR1 is SGHDT and CDR2 is YYEEEE in the germline V gene. CDR3 length equals 16 residues. V lost 0 bases, J lost 8 bases, and 5 bases stayed unmatched. Profiled with immunoSEQ multiplex PCR; TCRdb holds only in-frame clones, not every one. Among 25,000 to 30,000 clones listed, roughly 78% were seen once. Sequencing input: memory (CD45RA-) CD4+ T cells from blood. The V call is TRBV5-6, the J call TRBJ1-6, with 10 bases identical to TRBD1. The sequence derives from a human donor in good health. The CDR3 DNA is TGTGCCAGCAGCTTGGAGGGACAGGGGCGGCATTCACCCCTCCACTTT. Amino acids: CASSLEGQGRHSPLHF.